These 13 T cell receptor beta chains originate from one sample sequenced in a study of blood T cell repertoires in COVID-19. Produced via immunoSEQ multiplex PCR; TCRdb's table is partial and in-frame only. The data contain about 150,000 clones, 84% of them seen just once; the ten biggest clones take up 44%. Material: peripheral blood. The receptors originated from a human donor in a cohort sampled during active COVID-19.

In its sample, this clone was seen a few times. The chain's CDR3 is CASSLQSSGGTDTQYF. The CDR3 bases are TGCGCCAGCAGCTTGCAGTCTAGCGGAGGCACAGATACGCAGTATTTT. The gene calls are TRBV5-1 and TRBJ2-3; TRBD2 agrees at 7 bases. The germline V gene has CDR1 SGHRS and CDR2 YFSETQ. The CDR3 loop spans 16 amino acids. V dropped 1 base and J dropped 1; count of bases not matched to a gene: 6. Supplemented by reference TRBV5-1 and TRBJ2-3, the full variable domain reads KAGVTQTPRYLIKTRGQQVTLSCSPISGHRSVSWYQQTPGQGLQFLFEYFSETQRNKGNFPGRFSGRQFSNSRSEMNVSTLELGDSALYLCASSLQSSGGTDTQYFGPGTRLTVL.

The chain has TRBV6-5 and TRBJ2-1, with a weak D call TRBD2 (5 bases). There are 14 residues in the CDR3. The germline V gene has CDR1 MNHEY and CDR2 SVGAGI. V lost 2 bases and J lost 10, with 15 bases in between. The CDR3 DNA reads TGTGCCAGCAGTTACGACCGGACTGCACCAGAGCAGTTCTTC. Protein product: CASSYDRTAPEQFF.

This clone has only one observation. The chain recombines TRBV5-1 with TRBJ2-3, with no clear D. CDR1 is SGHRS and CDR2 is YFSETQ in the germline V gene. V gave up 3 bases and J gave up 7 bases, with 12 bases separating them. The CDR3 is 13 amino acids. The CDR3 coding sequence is TGCGCCAGCAGCTCCAACCCCAGGAATACGCAGTATTTT. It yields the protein CASSSNPRNTQYF.

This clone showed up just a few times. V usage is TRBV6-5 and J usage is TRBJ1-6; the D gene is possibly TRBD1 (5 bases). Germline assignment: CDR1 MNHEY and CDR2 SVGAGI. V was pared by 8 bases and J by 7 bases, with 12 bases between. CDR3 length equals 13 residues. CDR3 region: CASGGRDNSPLHF. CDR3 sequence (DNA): TGTGCCAGCGGAGGGAGGGACAATTCACCCCTCCACTTT.

CDR3 DNA sequence: TGTGCCAGCAGCAAAGCGGGACAAAGATACGAGCAGTACGTC. Protein product: CASSKAGQRYEQYV. This chain uses TRBV21-1 with TRBJ2-7; the table names TRBD1, a call not compared with the DNA. TRBV21-1 is a pseudogene segment. The CDR3 covers 14 residues.

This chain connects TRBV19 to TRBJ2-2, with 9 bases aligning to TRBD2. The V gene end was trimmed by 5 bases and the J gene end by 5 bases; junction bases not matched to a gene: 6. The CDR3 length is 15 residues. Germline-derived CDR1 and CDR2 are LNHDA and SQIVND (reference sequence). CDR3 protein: CASSVQRGDTGELFF. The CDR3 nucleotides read TGTGCCAGTAGTGTACAGCGGGGGGATACCGGGGAGCTGTTTTTT.

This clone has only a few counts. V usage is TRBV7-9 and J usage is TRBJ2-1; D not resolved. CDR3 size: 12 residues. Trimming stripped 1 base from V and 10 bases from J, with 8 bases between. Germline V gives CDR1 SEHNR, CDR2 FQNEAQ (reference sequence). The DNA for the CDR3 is TGTGCCAGCAGCTTAGAGAGGCAGGAGCAGTTCTTC. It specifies CASSLERQEQFF.

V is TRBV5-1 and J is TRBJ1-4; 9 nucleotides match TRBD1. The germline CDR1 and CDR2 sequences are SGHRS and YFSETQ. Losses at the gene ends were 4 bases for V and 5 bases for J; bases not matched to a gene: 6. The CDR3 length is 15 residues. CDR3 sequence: CASSPGQGQNEKLFF. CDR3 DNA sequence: TGCGCCAGCAGCCCGGGACAGGGCCAAAATGAAAAACTGTTTTTT.

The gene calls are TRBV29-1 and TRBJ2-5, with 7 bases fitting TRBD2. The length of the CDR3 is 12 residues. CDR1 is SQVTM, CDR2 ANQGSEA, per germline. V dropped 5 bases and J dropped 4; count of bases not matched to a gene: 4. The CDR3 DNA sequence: TGCAGCGTTTTGACTAGCAGAGAGACCCAGTACTTC. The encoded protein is CSVLTSRETQYF.

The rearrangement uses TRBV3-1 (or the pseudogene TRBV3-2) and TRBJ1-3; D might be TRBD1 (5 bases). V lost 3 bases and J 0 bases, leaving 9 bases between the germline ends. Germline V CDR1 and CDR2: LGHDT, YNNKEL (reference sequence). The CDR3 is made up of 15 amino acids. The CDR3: CASSQGQYSGNTIYF. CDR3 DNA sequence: TGTGCCAGCAGCCAGGGGCAGTACTCTGGAAACACCATATATTTT.

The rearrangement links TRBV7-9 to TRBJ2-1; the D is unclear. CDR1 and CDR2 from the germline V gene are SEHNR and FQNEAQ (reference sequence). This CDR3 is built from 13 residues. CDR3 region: CAVSQSSYNEQFF. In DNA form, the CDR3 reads TGTGCAGTATCACAGAGCTCCTACAATGAGCAGTTCTTC.

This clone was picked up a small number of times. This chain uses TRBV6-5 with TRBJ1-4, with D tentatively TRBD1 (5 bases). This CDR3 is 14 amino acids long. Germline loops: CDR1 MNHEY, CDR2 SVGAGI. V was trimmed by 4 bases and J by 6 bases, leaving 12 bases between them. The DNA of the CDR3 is TGTGCCAGCAGTTTGGGGGGATTTGATGAAAAACTGTTTTTT. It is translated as CASSLGGFDEKLFF.

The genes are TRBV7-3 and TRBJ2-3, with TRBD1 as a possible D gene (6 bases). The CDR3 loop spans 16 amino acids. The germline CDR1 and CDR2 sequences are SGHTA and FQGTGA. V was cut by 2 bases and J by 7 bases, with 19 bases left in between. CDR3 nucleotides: TGTGCCAGCAGCTTACACCCGGACAGACCGGGGCATACGCAGTATTTT. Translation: CASSLHPDRPGHTQYF.